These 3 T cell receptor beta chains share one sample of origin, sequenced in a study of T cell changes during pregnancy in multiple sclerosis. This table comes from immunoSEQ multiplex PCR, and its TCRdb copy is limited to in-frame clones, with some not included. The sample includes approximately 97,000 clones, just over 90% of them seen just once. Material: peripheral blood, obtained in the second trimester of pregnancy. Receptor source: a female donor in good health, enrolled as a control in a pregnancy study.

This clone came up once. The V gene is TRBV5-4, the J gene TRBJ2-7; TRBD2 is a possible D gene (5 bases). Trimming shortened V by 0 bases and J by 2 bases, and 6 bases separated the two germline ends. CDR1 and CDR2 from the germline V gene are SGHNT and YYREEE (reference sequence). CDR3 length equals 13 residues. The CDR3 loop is CASSLERAYEQYF. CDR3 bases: TGTGCCAGCAGCTTGGAGAGGGCCTACGAGCAGTACTTC.

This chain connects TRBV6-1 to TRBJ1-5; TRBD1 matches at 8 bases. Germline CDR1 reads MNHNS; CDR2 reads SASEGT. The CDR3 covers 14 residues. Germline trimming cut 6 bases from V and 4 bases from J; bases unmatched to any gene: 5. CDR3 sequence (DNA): TGTGCCAGCAGGGGGACAGGTCCTAATCAGCCCCAGCATTTT. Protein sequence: CASRGTGPNQPQHF.

CDR3 nucleotides: TGTGCCAGCAGTCCCGGGACAGGGGGCTACGAGCAGTACTTC. Its translation is CASSPGTGGYEQYF. The chain is built from TRBV27 and TRBJ2-7, with TRBD1 matching 11 bases. V shed 5 bases, J shed 3 bases, and the junction held 3 bases outside the gene matches. Germline CDR1 is MNHEY and CDR2 is SMNVEV (reference sequence). This CDR3 comprises 14 residues.